The next 23 T cell receptor beta chains were all read from a single sample in a study of Ad26.COV2.S vaccination and SARS-CoV-2 variants. TCRdb's copy holds only in-frame clones and misses some; the assay was immunoSEQ multiplex PCR. The table includes 400,000 to 450,000 clones, around nine tenths detected once. As to treatment: 19 received Ad26.COV2.S at low or high dose, single or two shots; roughly 5 received placebo; per-sample allocation not given. Collection of the samples took place on day 63 after the first injection of vaccine or placebo. Sequenced material: peripheral blood, taken in a trial of Ad26.COV2.S vaccine versus placebo. The receptors originated from a person between 18 and 65 years old who received the Ad26.COV2.S COVID-19 vaccine or a placebo.

V gene TRBV6-2 or TRBV6-3 combines with J gene TRBJ2-7; D unclear. V lost 6 bases and J 2 bases, leaving 11 bases between the germline ends. Germline V gene data show CDR1 as MNHEY and CDR2 as SVGEGT. There are 13 residues in the CDR3. This CDR3 reads CASSPSTAYEQYF. The CDR3 DNA reads TGTGCCAGCAGCCCCTCAACCGCCTACGAGCAGTACTTC.

The chain recombines TRBV7-9 with TRBJ2-7; weak D call: TRBD2 (6 bases). The V gene's germline CDR1 is SEHNR and CDR2 FQNEAQ (reference sequence). This CDR3 is built from 15 residues. Trimming took off 5 bases at V and 6 bases at J, with 20 bases between the two ends. DNA of the CDR3: TGTGCCAGCAGCGTCTACGCCGGGACTCTTGCCGAGCAGTACTTC. Protein product: CASSVYAGTLAEQYF.

The chain couples TRBV18 to TRBJ2-7; TRBD1 or TRBD2 may be the D gene (7 bases each). V lost 6 bases and J lost 0, with 18 bases in between. The CDR3 extends over 16 amino acids. Germline V lookup: CDR1 KGHSH, CDR2 LQKENI. The CDR3 nucleotides are TGTGCCAGCTCGCAAAGGGGGCGGGAGTACTCCTACGAGCAGTACTTC. Amino acids: CASSQRGREYSYEQYF.

The V and J genes are TRBV15 and TRBJ2-3; 9 bases align to TRBD2. V lost 5 bases, J lost 6 bases, and 15 bases stayed unmatched. The CDR3 totals 17 residues. Per germline, CDR1 LNHNV and CDR2 YYDKDF (reference sequence). DNA for the CDR3: TGTGCCACCAGCCCCCCGGGGAGGCTAGCGGGATCTGATACGCAGTATTTT. Residues: CATSPPGRLAGSDTQYF.

The count of this clone is one. V usage is TRBV20-1 and J usage is TRBJ1-5; D call uncertain. From germline, CDR1 is DFQATT and CDR2 SNEGSKA (reference sequence). The ends were cut back, 3 bases at V and 4 bases at J, with 22 bases in the middle. The CDR3 runs 17 residues. DNA for the CDR3: TGCAGTGCTAGTAACGCCGCGCCTGTCGAAGGGAATCAGCCCCAGCATTTT. Translation gives CSASNAAPVEGNQPQHF.

The chain carries TRBV5-6 and TRBJ2-1, with 13 bases fitting TRBD2. CDR3 length: 17 amino acids. CDR1 SGHDT and CDR2 YYEEEE come from the germline V gene. The V segment lost 4 bases and the J segment 6 bases; nucleotides outside the gene matches: 10. This CDR3 is CASSPRRTSGSSNEQFF. The DNA for the CDR3 is TGTGCCAGCAGCCCTAGGAGGACTAGCGGGAGTAGCAATGAGCAGTTCTTC.

The chain employs TRBV20-1 and TRBJ2-3; TRBD2 might be the D (5 bases). CDR1 DFQATT and CDR2 SNEGSKA come from the germline V gene (reference sequence). V lost 3 bases and J lost 9, with 22 bases in between. The CDR3 has 15 residues. This CDR3 is CSASWLAGSEETQYF. The DNA for the CDR3 is TGCAGTGCTAGTTGGCTAGCTGGCTCTGAGGAGACGCAGTATTTT.

This rearrangement joins TRBV6-5 to TRBJ1-4; the match to TRBD1 covers 7 bases. This CDR3 contains 14 residues. The J segment lost 3 bases and the V segment lost 7 bases, leaving 5 bases of the junction unmatched. Germline V lookup: CDR1 MNHEY, CDR2 SVGAGI. CDR3: CASKIGQANEKLFF. The CDR3 coding sequence is TGTGCCAGCAAGATAGGACAGGCTAATGAAAAACTGTTTTTT.

J is TRBJ2-3 and V is TRBV7-3, with 7 bases fitting TRBD2. The CDR3 covers 15 residues. Trimming took 5 bases from V and 0 from J; bases not matched to a gene: 5. CDR1 and CDR2 from the germline V gene are SGHTA and FQGTGA. For the CDR3, the DNA is TGTGCCAGCAGCCTACTAGCGCAAAGCACAGATACGCAGTATTTT. It yields the protein CASSLLAQSTDTQYF.

This clone has a single count. V and J are TRBV28 and TRBJ2-7; a weak D match, TRBD1 (6 bases). This CDR3 comprises 14 residues. The V gene lost 5 bases and the J gene lost 4 bases, with 15 bases spanning the gap. Germline V gene lookup returns CDR1 MDHEN and CDR2 SYDVKM. The CDR3 DNA reads TGTGCCAGCAGTCGGATCGGGACACAATACGAGCAGTACTTC. Amino acids: CASSRIGTQYEQYF.

The chain employs TRBV3-1 (or the pseudogene TRBV3-2) and TRBJ1-1; D possibly corresponds to TRBD1 (6 bases). V lost 3 bases and J lost 6, with 17 bases in between. The CDR3 sequence is 15 residues long. Germline CDR1 is LGHDT and CDR2 is YNNKEL (reference sequence). Here the CDR3 reads CASSQGDKRVAEAFF. As DNA, the CDR3 is TGTGCCAGCAGCCAGGGGGACAAACGGGTGGCTGAAGCTTTCTTT.

The V call is TRBV19, the J call TRBJ2-1, with 8 bases matching TRBD1. The CDR3 is 14 amino acids. Looked up from germline, CDR1 is LNHDA and CDR2 is SQIVND (reference sequence). V lost 5 bases and J lost 6; bases outside the gene matches: 6. The CDR3 sequence is CASSLGQGINEQFF. CDR3 in DNA: TGTGCCAGTAGTCTAGGACAGGGAATCAATGAGCAGTTCTTC.

The rearrangement joins TRBV3-1 (or the pseudogene TRBV3-2) to TRBJ2-6; D not certain. The V end lost 0 bases, the J end lost 2 bases, and 8 bases lay between the germline ends. The CDR3 spans 16 residues. Germline V gene sequence: CDR1 LGHDT, CDR2 YNNKEL (reference sequence). As DNA, the CDR3 is TGTGCCAGCAGCCAAGATCTAAGTGCTGGGGCCAACGTCCTGACTTTC. Amino acid sequence: CASSQDLSAGANVLTF.

The J gene is TRBJ2-1, the V gene TRBV4-1, with TRBD1 identical over 10 bases. Germline CDR1 is MGHRA and CDR2 is YSYEKL. The CDR3 spans 15 residues. After removal of 0 bases from V and 6 bases from J, the junction contained 2 bases not matched to a gene. For the CDR3, the DNA is TGCGCCAGCAGCCAAGAGGGACAGGGGAGCAATGAGCAGTTCTTC. This codes for CASSQEGQGSNEQFF.

The count of this clone is one. V is TRBV15 and J is TRBJ2-5; D is unclear. The V end lost 5 bases, the J end lost 5 bases, and 18 bases lay between the germline ends. This CDR3 is 15 amino acids long. Germline lookup yields CDR1 LNHNV and CDR2 YYDKDF (reference sequence). The CDR3 loop is CATSHGLRQEETQYF. As DNA, the CDR3 is TGTGCCACCAGCCACGGTCTACGGCAGGAGGAGACCCAGTACTTC. The full variable domain, rest sourced from reference TRBV15 and TRBJ2-5, is DAMVIQNPRYQVTQFGKPVTLSCSQTLNHNVMYWYQQKSSQAPKLLFHYYDKDFNNEADTPDNFQSRRPNTSFCFLDIRSPGLGDTAMYLCATSHGLRQEETQYFGPGTRLLVL.

Only one count was recorded for this clone. The genes are TRBV7-3 and TRBJ2-7; 9 nucleotides line up with TRBD1. The CDR3 has 13 residues. Germline CDR1 is SGHTA and CDR2 is FQGTGA. Trimming at V came to 3 bases and at J to 5 bases, leaving 2 bases not matched to a gene. CDR3 loop: CASSLTGGNEQYF. CDR3 sequence (DNA): TGTGCCAGCAGCTTGACAGGGGGGAACGAGCAGTACTTC.

The chain is built from TRBV28 and TRBJ2-7; D call uncertain. The germline gives CDR1 MDHEN, CDR2 SYDVKM. The CDR3 is made up of 11 amino acids. Trimming took off 3 bases at V and 5 bases at J, with 5 bases between the two ends. CDR3 in DNA: TGTGCCAGCAGTTTTTATGACGAGCAGTACTTC. As protein: CASSFYDEQYF. The whole variable domain, filled in from reference TRBV28 and TRBJ2-7, reads DVKVTQSSRYLVKRTGEKVFLECVQDMDHENMFWYRQDPGLGLRLIYFSYDVKMKEKGDIPEGYSVSREKKERFSLILESASTNQTSMYLCASSFYDEQYFGPGTRLTVT.

The chain links TRBV29-1 to TRBJ2-1; D gene unclear. Trimming took off 8 bases at V and 5 bases at J, with 19 bases between the two ends. The germline V gene encodes CDR1 SQVTM and CDR2 ANQGSEA. The CDR3 is made up of 14 amino acids. CDR3 DNA sequence: TGCAGCATCACCGTGGCAGAAATAGACAATGAGCAGTTCTTC. This translates into CSITVAEIDNEQFF.

This chain joins TRBV7-2 and TRBJ2-6; possibly TRBD1 for D (5 bases). Trimming stripped 5 bases from V and 5 bases from J, with 13 bases between. The germline gives CDR1 SGHTA, CDR2 FQGNSA. This CDR3 comprises 15 residues. Here the CDR3 reads CASSQQQVRANVLTF. DNA for the CDR3: TGTGCCAGCAGCCAGCAACAGGTCCGGGCCAACGTCCTGACTTTC.

V usage is TRBV7-9 and J usage is TRBJ2-5; 14 positions agree with TRBD2. Trimming cost V 5 bases and J 5 bases; bases outside gene matches: 16. This CDR3 comprises 19 residues. Germline V gene data show CDR1 as SEHNR and CDR2 as FQNEAQ (reference sequence). CDR3 DNA: TGTGCCAGCAGCGTTTACGGGGCCGGGACTAGCGGGAGAGGGGAGACCCAGTACTTC. The encoded protein is CASSVYGAGTSGRGETQYF. Variable domain in full (rest from reference TRBV7-9 and TRBJ2-5): DTGVSQNPRHKITKRGQNVTFRCDPISEHNRLYWYRQTLGQGPEFLTYFQNEAQLEKSRLLSDRFSAERPKGSFSTLEIQRTEQGDSAMYLCASSVYGAGTSGRGETQYFGPGTRLLVL.

This chain connects TRBV18 to TRBJ1-5; maybe TRBD1 (5 bases). The CDR3 length is 14 residues. Germline CDR1 KGHSH, CDR2 LQKENI. Trimming cost V 3 bases and J 6 bases, with 12 bases left between them. The CDR3 coding sequence is TGTGCCAGCTCACCGGCAGGGTTTGGTCAGCCCCAGCATTTT. Its translation is CASSPAGFGQPQHF.

In its sample, this clone was seen once. The chain links TRBV27 to TRBJ1-1; 8 nucleotides line up with TRBD1. With V trimmed by 2 bases and J by 4 bases, 3 bases remained unmatched. Germline CDR1 is MNHEY and CDR2 is SMNVEV (reference sequence). The CDR3 extends over 14 amino acids. The CDR3 coding sequence is TGTGCCAGCAGTTTAAGGACAGGGAGCACTGAAGCTTTCTTT. Encoded protein: CASSLRTGSTEAFF.

The chain carries TRBV6-4 and TRBJ2-5, with D maybe TRBD2 (5 bases). This CDR3 spans 13 amino acids. V was pared by 0 bases and J by 7 bases, with 9 bases between. The germline V gene has CDR1 MRHNA and CDR2 SNTAGT. CDR3 sequence: CASSDSTTGTQYF. The DNA of the CDR3 is TGTGCCAGCAGTGACTCGACTACGGGGACCCAGTACTTC.